The clone carrying this TCR beta chain was seen only a few times. This sample is drawn from a study of cytotoxic CD8 clonotypes in ibrutinib-treated CLL. There are 15 residues in the CDR3. Trimming shortened V by 0 bases and J by 0 bases, and 9 bases separated the two germline ends. Germline V CDR1 and CDR2: SGHNT, YYREEE (reference sequence). Using immunoSEQ multiplex PCR, the repertoire was profiled, and TCRdb retains in-frame clones only, with some absent. The data hold about 160,000 clones, with under 90% observed a single time. The sequencing here drew on PBMCs, taken after 24 months of ibrutinib treatment. The V call is TRBV5-4, the J call TRBJ1-1; unclear D gene. This TCR was recovered from a human donor with chronic lymphocytic leukemia. CDR3 sequence: CASSLGPSLNTEAFF. CDR3 nucleotide sequence: TGTGCCAGCAGCTTGGGCCCCTCACTGAACACTGAAGCTTTCTTT.